This TCR beta chain was retrieved from a study of beta chain features in type 1 diabetes. On the study more broadly: Age, gender and cell yields were similar between patients and healthy donors. Findings and caveats of the study: Shorter TCRB CDR3s, moderately but significantly so, marked every one of the four CD4+ subsets in Type 1 diabetes patients.

Expressed TCRB transcripts got sequenced, as all isolated RNA was reverse transcribed. Libraries were prepared by immunoSEQ multiplex PCR; TCRdb keeps only in-frame clonotypes and omits some of them. The sample lists fewer than 650,000 clones; about a sixth were seen once. The CDR3 is made up of 13 amino acids. Between the trimmed V and J ends, which lost 6 bases and 9 bases, there was a span of 12 bases. Per the germline V gene, CDR1 is SGHTA and CDR2 is FQGNSA. As regards this clone: Its matching antigen is unknown.

The TCR sequence derives from a man aged 18 to 29 in good health. The gene calls are TRBV7-2 and TRBJ1-6; weak D call: TRBD1 (6 bases). Sample: naive CD4+ T cells from blood. CDR3: CASSIQGSSPLHF. CDR3 bases: TGTGCCAGCAGTATCCAGGGGAGTTCACCCCTCCACTTT.